The 24 T cell receptor beta chains listed next were all sequenced from one sample in a study of blood T cell repertoires in COVID-19. Here immunoSEQ multiplex PCR was the method, and the copy in TCRdb shows in-frame clones only, minus some. The sample carries around 190,000 clones, around three quarters recorded once. Sequenced material: peripheral blood. These receptors were collected from a man between 65 and 79 years old with active or convalescent COVID-19.

This clone was found a few times. V usage is TRBV4-1 and J usage is TRBJ1-1; unclear D gene. The CDR3 extends over 14 amino acids. V shed 3 bases and J shed 4 bases, with 12 bases lying between them. Germline lookup yields CDR1 MGHRA and CDR2 YSYEKL. CDR3 in DNA: TGCGCCAGCAGCCACGAAAGAGGGCGCACTGAAGCTTTCTTT. Amino acids: CASSHERGRTEAFF.

This clone has a single count. The chain has TRBV6-6 and TRBJ2-2; possibly TRBD1 for D (5 bases). Deletions cut 6 bases from V and 3 bases from J, with 14 bases between. The germline CDR1 and CDR2 sequences are MNHNY and SVGAGI (reference sequence). CDR3 length equals 15 residues. DNA for the CDR3: TGTGCCAGCAGGTTCAGGGTGGGTGACACCGGGGAGCTGTTTTTT. Translating gives CASRFRVGDTGELFF.

The chain uses TRBV9 and TRBJ1-3; D is perhaps TRBD1 (6 bases). CDR1 and CDR2 from the germline V gene are SGDLS and YYNGEE. This CDR3 has 16 residues. V shed 3 bases and J shed 0 bases, with 13 bases lying between them. Written as DNA, the CDR3 is TGTGCCAGCAGCGCCTACAGGGCTCACTCTGGAAACACCATATATTTT. Amino acids: CASSAYRAHSGNTIYF.

V usage is TRBV2 and J usage is TRBJ1-5; 11 bases align to TRBD1. There are 16 residues in the CDR3. V lost 3 bases, J lost 7 bases, and 8 bases stayed unmatched. CDR1 and CDR2 (germline): SNHLY, FYNNEI. This CDR3 is CASSDGTGGRGQPQHF. DNA for the CDR3: TGTGCCAGCAGTGACGGGACAGGGGGAAGAGGGCAGCCCCAGCATTTT.

This chain connects TRBV18 to TRBJ2-7; 9 bases are shared with TRBD1. CDR1 is KGHSH and CDR2 is LQKENI in the germline V gene. The CDR3 totals 16 residues. J was trimmed by 5 bases and V by 6 bases; bases with no gene match: 14. The CDR3 bases are TGTGCCAGCTCGGAAGAGGTGGGGACAGGGATAAACGAGCAGTACTTC. This sequence encodes CASSEEVGTGINEQYF.

The chain carries TRBV5-4 and TRBJ1-1; 9 bases align to TRBD1. V lost 0 bases to trimming and J lost 1 base; unmatched junction nucleotides: 4. From germline, CDR1 is SGHNT and CDR2 YYREEE (reference sequence). The CDR3 is made up of 16 amino acids. CDR3 in amino acids: CASSLAGTGRNTEAFF. In nucleotides, the CDR3 is TGTGCCAGCAGCTTGGCGGGGACAGGGCGGAACACTGAAGCTTTCTTT.

The chain has TRBV7-9 and TRBJ2-1; D might be TRBD1 (6 bases). Trimming took 4 bases from V and 6 from J, leaving 22 bases between them. Per germline, CDR1 SEHNR and CDR2 FQNEAQ (reference sequence). This CDR3 comprises 17 residues. The CDR3 spells CASSSTPGQSTGNEQFF. In nucleotides, the CDR3 is TGTGCCAGCAGCTCGACACCGGGACAATCCACCGGCAATGAGCAGTTCTTC.

CDR3 residues: CASRGWTGASTNSYEQYF. CDR3 in DNA: TGTGCCAGCAGGGGTTGGACAGGGGCCTCAACCAACTCCTACGAGCAGTACTTC. The gene calls are TRBV27 and TRBJ2-7; TRBD1 matches 9 bases. CDR3 length: 18 amino acids. Looked up from germline, CDR1 is MNHEY and CDR2 is SMNVEV (reference sequence). The trim removed 6 bases at V and 0 bases at J, leaving 15 bases unmatched.

The CDR3 DNA reads TGTGCCAGCAGCTCGACAGACAATGAGCAGTTCTTC. Protein product: CASSSTDNEQFF. This chain connects TRBV5-4 to TRBJ2-1; D may be TRBD1 (5 bases). There are 12 residues in the CDR3. V was shortened by 3 bases and J by 5 bases, with 6 bases between the two germline ends. CDR1 and CDR2 (germline): SGHNT, YYREEE (reference sequence). The entire variable domain, with the rest obtained from reference TRBV5-4 and TRBJ2-1, is as follows: ETGVTQSPTHLIKTRGQQVTLRCSSQSGHNTVSWYQQALGQGPQFIFQYYREEENGRGNFPPRFSGLQFPNYSSELNVNALELDDSALYLCASSSTDNEQFFGPGTRLTVL.

This clone was seen more than once but under ten times. V gene TRBV7-8 combines with J gene TRBJ2-1, with TRBD1 matching over 7 bases. The trim removed 1 base at V and 5 bases at J, leaving 8 bases unmatched. This CDR3 comprises 16 residues. Per the germline V gene, CDR1 is SGHVS and CDR2 is FQNEAQ. CDR3 sequence: CASSLVLGTANNEQFF. The DNA of the CDR3 is TGTGCCAGCAGCTTAGTGTTAGGGACAGCCAACAATGAGCAGTTCTTC.

J is TRBJ2-7 and V is TRBV29-1; 8 bases are a match to TRBD2. The trim removed 6 bases at V and 0 bases at J, leaving 7 bases unmatched. Germline assignment: CDR1 SQVTM and CDR2 ANQGSEA. The CDR3 sequence is 14 residues long. This CDR3 is CSVHSGVASYEQYF. For the CDR3, the DNA is TGCAGCGTCCATAGCGGGGTGGCCTCCTACGAGCAGTACTTC.

This clone was seen a single time. This rearrangement joins TRBV7-6 to TRBJ2-5, with 13 bases identical to TRBD2. V gave up 5 bases and J gave up 4 bases; unmatched junction bases: 10. The CDR3 runs 17 residues. Germline values: CDR1 SGHVS, CDR2 FNYEAQ. The CDR3 DNA is TGTGCCAGCAGCCCGAGAGGCCGGACTAGCGGGGGAGAGACCCAGTACTTC. Its translation: CASSPRGRTSGGETQYF.

The table lists this clone with a few counts. V gene TRBV5-6 combines with J gene TRBJ2-3; D perhaps matches TRBD1 (5 bases). Germline lookup yields CDR1 SGHDT and CDR2 YYEEEE. V gave up 2 bases and J gave up 2 bases, with 18 bases separating them. This CDR3 region has 17 residues. The CDR3 sequence: CASSFGYRPGDTDTQYF. The CDR3 nucleotides read TGTGCCAGCAGCTTTGGGTACAGGCCTGGGGACACAGATACGCAGTATTTT.

V gene TRBV29-1 combines with J gene TRBJ1-1, with 7 bases aligning to TRBD1. V trimming: 2 bases; J trimming: 1 base; junction bases outside the gene matches: 7. The CDR3 has 15 amino acids. Germline V gene data show CDR1 as SQVTM and CDR2 as ANQGSEA. CDR3 sequence reads: CSVERGPGANTEAFF. CDR3 nucleotide sequence: TGCAGCGTTGAAAGGGGGCCGGGGGCGAACACTGAAGCTTTCTTT.

This clone was detected only a few times. The V gene is TRBV6-5, the J gene TRBJ1-1; a possible D gene is TRBD1 (5 bases). Germline V lookup: CDR1 MNHEY, CDR2 SVGAGI. V gave up 5 bases and J gave up 4 bases, with 14 bases separating them. The CDR3 length is 14 residues. CDR3 sequence reads: CASSHRGGRTEAFF. The CDR3 region has the DNA TGTGCCAGCAGTCACCGGGGGGGTCGCACTGAAGCTTTCTTT.

The chain recombines TRBV5-1 with TRBJ2-7; D possibly corresponds to TRBD2 (7 bases). This CDR3 spans 17 amino acids. Trimming removed 0 bases from V and 3 bases from J, with 19 bases in between. Germline V gives CDR1 SGHRS, CDR2 YFSETQ. The CDR3 DNA is TGCGCCAGCAGCTTGGGGGCGGGGGCAGGGTCGAGCTACGAGCAGTACTTC. It translates to CASSLGAGAGSSYEQYF.

This clone was detected once. The chain couples TRBV5-4 to TRBJ1-1; TRBD1 is a possible D gene (6 bases). This CDR3 region has 13 residues. CDR1 SGHNT and CDR2 YYREEE come from the germline V gene (reference sequence). Trimming cost V 4 bases and J 10 bases, with 17 bases left between them. CDR3: CASSVQGSSVAFF. The CDR3 DNA sequence: TGTGCCAGCAGCGTCCAGGGGTCGTCGGTAGCTTTCTTT.

The gene calls are TRBV28 and TRBJ1-1, with 7 bases identical to TRBD1. In germline, CDR1 is MDHEN, CDR2 SYDVKM. The CDR3 has 14 amino acids. With V trimmed by 7 bases and J by 4 bases, 9 bases remained unmatched. CDR3 DNA sequence: TGTGCCAGCACCGGCCCCACAGGGGTCACTGAAGCTTTCTTT. The encoded protein is CASTGPTGVTEAFF. The whole variable domain, remainder taken from reference TRBV28 and TRBJ1-1, is DVKVTQSSRYLVKRTGEKVFLECVQDMDHENMFWYRQDPGLGLRLIYFSYDVKMKEKGDIPEGYSVSREKKERFSLILESASTNQTSMYLCASTGPTGVTEAFFGQGTRLTVV.

The chain has TRBV18 and TRBJ1-1; D uncertain. The length of the CDR3 is 13 residues. Germline-derived CDR1 and CDR2 are KGHSH and LQKENI. V lost 5 bases and J lost 0, with 7 bases in between. The CDR3, as DNA: TGTGCCAGCTCAGAGGGTATGAACACTGAAGCTTTCTTT. Translated: CASSEGMNTEAFF.

The genes are TRBV6-5 and TRBJ2-3; D not resolved. Between the trimmed V and J ends, which lost 6 bases and 1 base, there was a span of 11 bases. Germline V gene sequence: CDR1 MNHEY, CDR2 SVGAGI. The CDR3 has 14 amino acids. DNA of the CDR3: TGTGCCAGCAGAGCAGGCACTGGCACAGATACGCAGTATTTT. It is translated as CASRAGTGTDTQYF.

This clone was detected only once. The V call is TRBV7-2, the J call TRBJ2-5; TRBD2 matches at 12 bases. Losses at the gene ends were 4 bases for V and 4 bases for J; bases not matched to a gene: 4. Germline CDR1 SGHTA, CDR2 FQGNSA. The CDR3 spans 15 residues. This CDR3 is CASSSTSGGGETQYF. The CDR3, as DNA: TGTGCCAGCAGCTCGACTAGCGGGGGTGGAGAGACCCAGTACTTC.

This rearrangement joins TRBV18 to TRBJ2-5, with 9 bases fitting TRBD2. The CDR3 contains 16 residues. With V trimmed by 0 bases and J by 10 bases, 12 bases remained unmatched. Germline lookup yields CDR1 KGHSH and CDR2 LQKENI. The CDR3 is CASSPPSGRTQEGQYF. The DNA of the CDR3 is TGTGCCAGCTCACCACCGAGCGGGAGGACCCAGGAGGGCCAGTACTTC. The full variable domain, with the rest looked up from reference TRBV18 and TRBJ2-5, is NAGVMQNPRHLVRRRGQEARLRCSPMKGHSHVYWYRQLPEEGLKFMVYLQKENIIDESGMPKERFSAEFPKEGPSILRIQQVVRGDSAAYFCASSPPSGRTQEGQYFGPGTRLLVL.

Details on this clone: The same CDR3 is also encoded by other DNA sequences in this sample. The gene calls are TRBV18 and TRBJ1-1, with TRBD1 as a possible D gene (6 bases). V was trimmed by 3 bases and J by 3 bases, leaving 17 bases between them. CDR1 and CDR2 (germline): KGHSH, LQKENI. This CDR3 spans 16 amino acids. Here the CDR3 reads CASSPTQQGRDTEAFF. CDR3 DNA sequence: TGTGCCAGCTCACCTACCCAACAGGGCCGGGACACTGAAGCTTTCTTT.

The chain joins TRBV5-1 to TRBJ2-1, with TRBD2 matching over 9 bases. The V segment lost 0 bases and the J segment 7 bases; nucleotides outside the gene matches: 8. The germline V gene has CDR1 SGHRS and CDR2 YFSETQ. The CDR3 is 16 residues long. CDR3 sequence reads: CASSLGISGGRNEQFF. CDR3 nucleotide sequence: TGCGCCAGCAGCTTGGGGATTAGCGGGGGTAGGAATGAGCAGTTCTTC.